This TCR beta chain was sequenced during a study of T cell responses to AZD1222 COVID-19 vaccine. As for this clone: Antigen specificity is unknown.

Analysis merged second doses at about 4 or about 12 weeks. Study-level points and caveats: Receipt of two AZD1222 doses was followed by a rise in Spike-specific TCR breadth and depth.

From germline, CDR1 is SGHKS and CDR2 YYEKEE (reference sequence). V lost 4 bases to trimming and J lost 8 bases, with 13 bases between them. This CDR3 comprises 13 residues. Using immunoSEQ multiplex PCR, the repertoire was profiled, and TCRdb retains in-frame clones only, with some absent. The data contain tens of thousands of clones, approximately 85% of them singletons. This TCR came from an adult who received the AZD1222 COVID-19 vaccine. Sequences were derived from peripheral blood, sampled 28 days after the second AZD1222 dose. This chain joins TRBV5-5 and TRBJ2-1, with unresolved D. Here the CDR3 DNA reads TGTGCCAGCAGCCCTGGCTATATCTATGAGCAGTTCTTC. It yields the protein CASSPGYIYEQFF.